This T cell receptor (beta chain) was captured by sequencing in a study of Graves' ophthalmopathy and Graves' hyperthyroidism. V shed 3 bases and J shed 4 bases, with 19 bases lying between them. CDR1 and CDR2 from the germline V gene are SGHVS and FQNEAQ. This CDR3 region has 18 residues. Ophthalmopathy donors showed moderate-to-severe activity, CAS ≥3, NOSPECS ≥4 and a duration under 3 months. The diagnosis was founded upon clinical symptoms, serum thyroxine, TRAb, thyroid ultrasound and orbital computed tomography. Someone took the PBMCs out of about 9.7 ml of fresh peripheral blood. This clonotype has a count of ten or more. The TCR beta CDR3 regions underwent amplification from RNA transcripts. Second-round multiplex PCR followed a first-round RT-PCR using HTBI primers. A single record per CDR3 protein comes from TCRdb applying MiXCR to the multiplex PCR reads. This sample has 200,000 to 300,000 distinct CDR3 sequences, with 45% to 55% found just once.

The sequence derives from an adult man with Graves' ophthalmopathy. Sequencing input: peripheral blood. The chain joins TRBV7-8 to TRBJ2-6; TRBD2 is a possible D gene (6 bases). Here the CDR3 DNA reads TGTGCCAGCAGCTTGGACTCCTACGGGGGATCGGGGGCCAACGTCCTGACTTTC. It specifies CASSLDSYGGSGANVLTF.